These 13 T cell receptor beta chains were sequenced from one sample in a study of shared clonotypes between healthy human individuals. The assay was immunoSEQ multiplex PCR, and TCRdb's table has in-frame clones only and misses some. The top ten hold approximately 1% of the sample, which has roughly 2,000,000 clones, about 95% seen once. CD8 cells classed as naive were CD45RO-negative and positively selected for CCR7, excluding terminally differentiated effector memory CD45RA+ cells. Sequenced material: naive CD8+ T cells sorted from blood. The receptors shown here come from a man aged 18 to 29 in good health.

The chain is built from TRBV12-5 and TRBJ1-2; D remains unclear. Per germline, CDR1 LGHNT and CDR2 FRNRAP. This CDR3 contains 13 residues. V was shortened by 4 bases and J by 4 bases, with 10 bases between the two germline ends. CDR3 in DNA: TGTGCTAGTGGTTCCGACACGACCTATGGCTACACCTTC. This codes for CASGSDTTYGYTF.

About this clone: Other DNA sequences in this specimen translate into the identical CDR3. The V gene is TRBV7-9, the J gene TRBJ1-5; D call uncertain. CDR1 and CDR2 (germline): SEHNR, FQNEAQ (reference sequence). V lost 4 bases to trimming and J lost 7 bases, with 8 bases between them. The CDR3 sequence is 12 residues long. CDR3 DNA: TGTGCCAGCAGCTCCCTTGGGCAGCCCCAGCATTTT. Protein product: CASSSLGQPQHF.

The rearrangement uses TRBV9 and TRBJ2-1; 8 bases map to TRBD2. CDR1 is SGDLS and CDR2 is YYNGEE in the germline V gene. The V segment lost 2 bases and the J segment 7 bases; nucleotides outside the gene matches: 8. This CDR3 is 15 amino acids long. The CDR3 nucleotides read TGTGCCAGCAGCGTCGCGGGACTAGGTTTAAATGAGCAGTTCTTC. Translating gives CASSVAGLGLNEQFF.

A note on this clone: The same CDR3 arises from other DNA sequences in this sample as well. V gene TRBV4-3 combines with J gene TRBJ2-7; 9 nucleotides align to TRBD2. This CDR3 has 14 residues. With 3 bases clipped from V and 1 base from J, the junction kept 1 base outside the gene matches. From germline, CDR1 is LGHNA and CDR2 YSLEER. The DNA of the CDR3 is TGCGCCAGCAGCCATGGACTAGCGTCCTACGAGCAGTACTTC. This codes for CASSHGLASYEQYF.

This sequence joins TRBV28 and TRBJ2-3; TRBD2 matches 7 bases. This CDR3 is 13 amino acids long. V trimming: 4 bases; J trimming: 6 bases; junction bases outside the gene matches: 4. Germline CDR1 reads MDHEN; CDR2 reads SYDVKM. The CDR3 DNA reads TGTGCCAGCAGTTCCCTAGCGGTGGATACGCAGTATTTT. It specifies CASSSLAVDTQYF.

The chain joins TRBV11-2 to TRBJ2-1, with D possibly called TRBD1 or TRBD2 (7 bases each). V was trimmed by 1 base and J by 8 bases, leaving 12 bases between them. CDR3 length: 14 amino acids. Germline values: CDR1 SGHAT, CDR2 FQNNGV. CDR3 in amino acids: CASSLGPGGDEQFF. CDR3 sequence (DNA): TGTGCCAGCAGCTTAGGGCCAGGGGGGGATGAGCAGTTCTTC.

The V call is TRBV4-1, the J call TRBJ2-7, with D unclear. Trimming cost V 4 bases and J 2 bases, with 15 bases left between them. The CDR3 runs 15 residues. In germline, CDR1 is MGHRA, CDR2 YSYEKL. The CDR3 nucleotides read TGCGCCAGCAGCCCCGACACTACCGCAGCCTACGAGCAGTACTTC. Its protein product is CASSPDTTAAYEQYF.

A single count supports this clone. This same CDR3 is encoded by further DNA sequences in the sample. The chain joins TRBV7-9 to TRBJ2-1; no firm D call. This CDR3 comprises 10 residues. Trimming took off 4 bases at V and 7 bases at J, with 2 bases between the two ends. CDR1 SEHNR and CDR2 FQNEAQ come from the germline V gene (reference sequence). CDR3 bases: TGTGCCAGCAGCTATAATGAGCAGTTCTTC. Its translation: CASSYNEQFF.

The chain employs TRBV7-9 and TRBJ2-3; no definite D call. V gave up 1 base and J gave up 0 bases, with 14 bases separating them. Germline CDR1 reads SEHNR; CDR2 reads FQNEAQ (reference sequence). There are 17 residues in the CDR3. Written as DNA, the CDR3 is TGTGCCAGCAGCTTAGGTACGGTCTCCGCTAGCACAGATACGCAGTATTTT. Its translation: CASSLGTVSASTDTQYF.

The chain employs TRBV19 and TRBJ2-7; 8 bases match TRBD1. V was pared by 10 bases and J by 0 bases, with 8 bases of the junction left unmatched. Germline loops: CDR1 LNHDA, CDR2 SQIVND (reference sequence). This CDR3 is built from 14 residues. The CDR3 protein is CATATGVNSYEQYF. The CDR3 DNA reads TGTGCCACCGCGACAGGGGTGAACTCCTACGAGCAGTACTTC.

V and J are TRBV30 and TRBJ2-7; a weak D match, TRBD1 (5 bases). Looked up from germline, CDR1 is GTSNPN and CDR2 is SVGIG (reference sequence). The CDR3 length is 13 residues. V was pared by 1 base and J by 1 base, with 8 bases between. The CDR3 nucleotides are TGTGCCTGGAGTGCAGGGATGTCCTACGAGCAGTACTTC. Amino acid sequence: CAWSAGMSYEQYF.

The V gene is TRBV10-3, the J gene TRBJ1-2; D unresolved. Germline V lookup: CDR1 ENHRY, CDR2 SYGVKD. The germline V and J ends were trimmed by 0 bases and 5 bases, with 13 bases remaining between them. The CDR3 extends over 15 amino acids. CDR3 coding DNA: TGTGCCATCAGTGAGTCGCCAGATGGTAGTTATGGCTACACCTTC. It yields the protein CAISESPDGSYGYTF.

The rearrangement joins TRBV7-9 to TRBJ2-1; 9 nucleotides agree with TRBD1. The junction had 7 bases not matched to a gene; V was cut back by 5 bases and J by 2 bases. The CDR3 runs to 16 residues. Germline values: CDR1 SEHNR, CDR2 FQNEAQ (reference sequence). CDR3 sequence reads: CASSEGQGRTYNEQFF. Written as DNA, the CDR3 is TGTGCCAGCAGCGAGGGACAGGGAAGGACCTACAATGAGCAGTTCTTC.